Below are 15 T cell receptor beta chains sequenced from a single sample in a study of blood T cell repertoires in COVID-19. Libraries were prepared by immunoSEQ multiplex PCR; TCRdb keeps only in-frame clonotypes and omits some of them. The repertoire has around 14,000 clones, roughly 87% of them found once; the top ten carry 8.1%. Sequencing input: peripheral blood. The receptors originated from a human donor in a cohort sampled during active COVID-19.

This chain connects TRBV7-2 to TRBJ2-5; D is possibly TRBD1 (6 bases). The germline V gene encodes CDR1 SGHTA and CDR2 FQGNSA. CDR3 length: 14 amino acids. The V end was cut by 4 bases, the J end by 1 base, with 10 bases between. CDR3 region: CASSYQGSQETQYF. Here the CDR3 DNA reads TGTGCCAGCAGCTATCAGGGGTCCCAAGAGACCCAGTACTTC. Combining the CDR3 with reference TRBV7-2 and TRBJ2-5 gives the whole variable domain GAGVSQSPSNKVTEKGKDVELRCDPISGHTALYWYRQSLGQGLEFLIYFQGNSAPDKSGLPSDRFSAERTGGSVSTLTIQRTQQEDSAVYLCASSYQGSQETQYFGPGTRLLVL.

This chain links TRBV6-5 with TRBJ2-5, with TRBD1 as a possible D gene (5 bases). V was shortened by 6 bases and J by 4 bases, with 12 bases between the two germline ends. The germline V gene encodes CDR1 MNHEY and CDR2 SVGAGI. The CDR3 is 13 amino acids. Here the CDR3 DNA reads TGTGCCAGCAGACATCAGGGTTCAGAGACCCAGTACTTC. It translates to CASRHQGSETQYF.

Only one count was recorded for this clone. This specimen includes other DNA sequences encoding the same CDR3. This chain joins TRBV7-2 and TRBJ2-7; maybe TRBD2 (7 bases). Per germline, CDR1 SGHTA and CDR2 FQGNSA. The V gene lost 2 bases and the J gene lost 9 bases, with 20 bases spanning the gap. The CDR3 runs 15 residues. The CDR3 loop is CASSLNSAGAGGQYF. In DNA form, the CDR3 reads TGTGCCAGCAGCTTAAATTCCGCGGGGGCCGGGGGGCAGTACTTC.

This chain joins TRBV28 and TRBJ2-1, with unresolved D. Germline CDR1 and CDR2: MDHEN and SYDVKM. The V gene lost 6 bases and the J gene lost 9 bases, with 12 bases spanning the gap. The CDR3 is made up of 12 amino acids. CDR3 nucleotide sequence: TGTGCCAGCAGCTCCACGCTCGGTGAGCAGTTCTTC. Residues: CASSSTLGEQFF. The variable domain in full, completed from reference TRBV28 and TRBJ2-1, reads DVKVTQSSRYLVKRTGEKVFLECVQDMDHENMFWYRQDPGLGLRLIYFSYDVKMKEKGDIPEGYSVSREKKERFSLILESASTNQTSMYLCASSSTLGEQFFGPGTRLTVL.

This clone appeared once. The chain is built from TRBV24-1 and TRBJ1-2; the D is unclear. V was pared by 4 bases and J by 8 bases, with 16 bases between. The CDR3 covers 14 residues. Germline V gene data show CDR1 as KGHDR and CDR2 as SFDVKD. CDR3 bases: TGTGCCACCAGTGAGCGCGGGATGCTTCGGGGCTACACCTTC. Amino acids: CATSERGMLRGYTF.

The chain combines TRBV30 with TRBJ2-1, with D uncertain. Germline CDR1 is GTSNPN and CDR2 is SVGIG (reference sequence). The CDR3 extends over 13 amino acids. Deletions cut 0 bases from V and 8 bases from J, with 11 bases between. As DNA, the CDR3 is TGTGCCTGGAGTGTAAAAGCGATCGATGAGCAGTTCTTC. It codes for CAWSVKAIDEQFF.

CDR3 residues: CASFAENNSPLHF. Here the CDR3 DNA reads TGTGCCAGCTTTGCCGAGAATAATTCACCCCTCCACTTT. The rearrangement joins TRBV28 to TRBJ1-6; the D is unclear. Trimming shortened V by 8 bases and J by 5 bases, and 10 bases separated the two germline ends. Germline values: CDR1 MDHEN, CDR2 SYDVKM. There are 13 residues in the CDR3.

V usage is TRBV3-1 (or the pseudogene TRBV3-2) and J usage is TRBJ2-7, with D hard to call. The CDR3 runs 14 residues. Germline CDR1 LGHDT, CDR2 YNNKEL (reference sequence). V gave up 2 bases and J gave up 0 bases, with 8 bases separating them. CDR3 loop: CASSQRRNSYEQYF. The CDR3 nucleotides are TGTGCCAGCAGCCAACGCAGGAACTCCTACGAGCAGTACTTC.

The chain couples TRBV4-3 to TRBJ1-2; D gene uncertain. Germline V gene lookup returns CDR1 LGHNA and CDR2 YSLEER. Trimming pared 4 bases from V and 10 bases from J, leaving 19 bases between. The CDR3 extends over 14 amino acids. The CDR3 region is CASSPHGGPSIYTF. The CDR3 DNA sequence: TGCGCCAGCAGCCCGCATGGAGGCCCTAGTATCTACACCTTC.

The chain joins TRBV9 to TRBJ2-7; maybe TRBD1 (7 bases). Trimming pared 0 bases from V and 1 base from J, leaving 11 bases between. CDR3 length: 15 residues. The germline V gene has CDR1 SGDLS and CDR2 YYNGEE. For the CDR3, the DNA is TGTGCCAGCAGCGTAGGGGGGGACAGATCCTACGAGCAGTACTTC. Protein sequence: CASSVGGDRSYEQYF.

CDR3: CASSLLGLAGGSTDTQYF. In nucleotides, the CDR3 is TGTGCCAGCAGCTTGCTCGGACTAGCGGGGGGGAGCACAGATACGCAGTATTTT. The chain combines TRBV11-2 with TRBJ2-3, with 15 bases fitting TRBD2. Germline lookup yields CDR1 SGHAT and CDR2 FQNNGV. V lost 3 bases, J lost 0 bases, and 4 bases stayed unmatched. The CDR3 totals 18 residues.

V is TRBV19 and J is TRBJ2-3, with 8 bases aligning to TRBD1. Trimming removed 1 base from V and 4 bases from J; junction bases left unmatched: 7. Germline CDR1 LNHDA, CDR2 SQIVND (reference sequence). CDR3 length: 16 residues. DNA for the CDR3: TGTGCCAGTAGTATAGGCCCAGGGGGCGCCTCAGATACGCAGTATTTT. Protein product: CASSIGPGGASDTQYF.

The V gene is TRBV14, the J gene TRBJ1-5; a weak D match, TRBD1 (6 bases). V was clipped by 1 base and J by 4 bases, with 11 bases between them. This CDR3 comprises 15 residues. Per germline, CDR1 SGHDN and CDR2 FVKESK. The CDR3 sequence: CASSQAGTGNQPQHF. DNA of the CDR3: TGTGCCAGCAGCCAAGCCGGAACAGGGAATCAGCCCCAGCATTTT.

The chain uses TRBV28 and TRBJ1-4; TRBD1 matches at 8 bases. CDR1 MDHEN and CDR2 SYDVKM come from the germline V gene. The CDR3 runs 15 residues. After removal of 2 bases from V and 7 bases from J, the junction contained 6 bases not matched to a gene. The CDR3 sequence is CASSLQGAGVEKLFF. CDR3 sequence (DNA): TGTGCCAGCAGTTTACAGGGGGCGGGGGTTGAAAAACTGTTTTTT.

The chain carries TRBV28 and TRBJ1-2; D is unclear. Per the germline V gene, CDR1 is MDHEN and CDR2 is SYDVKM. The CDR3 is 14 amino acids. Trimming cost V 6 bases and J 2 bases, with 13 bases left between them. The CDR3 nucleotides read TGTGCCAGCAGGGCCCTTACAGTAAACTATGGCTACACCTTC. The encoded protein is CASRALTVNYGYTF.